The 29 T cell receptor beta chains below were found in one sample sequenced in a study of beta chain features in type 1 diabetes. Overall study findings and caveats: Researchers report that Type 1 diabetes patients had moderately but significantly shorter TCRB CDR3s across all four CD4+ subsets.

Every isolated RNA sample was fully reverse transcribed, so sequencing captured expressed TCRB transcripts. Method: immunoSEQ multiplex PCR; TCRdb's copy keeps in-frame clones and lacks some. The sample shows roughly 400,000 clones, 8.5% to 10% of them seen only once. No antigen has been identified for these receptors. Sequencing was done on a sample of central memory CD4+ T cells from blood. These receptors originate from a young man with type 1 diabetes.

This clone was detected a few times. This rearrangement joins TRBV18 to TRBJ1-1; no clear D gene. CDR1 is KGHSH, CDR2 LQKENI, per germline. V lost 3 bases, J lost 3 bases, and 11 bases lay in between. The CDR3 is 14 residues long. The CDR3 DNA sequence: TGTGCCAGCTCACCGACCTTCCGGGACACTGAAGCTTTCTTT. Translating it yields CASSPTFRDTEAFF. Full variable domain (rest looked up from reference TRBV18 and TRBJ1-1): NAGVMQNPRHLVRRRGQEARLRCSPMKGHSHVYWYRQLPEEGLKFMVYLQKENIIDESGMPKERFSAEFPKEGPSILRIQQVVRGDSAAYFCASSPTFRDTEAFFGQGTRLTVV.

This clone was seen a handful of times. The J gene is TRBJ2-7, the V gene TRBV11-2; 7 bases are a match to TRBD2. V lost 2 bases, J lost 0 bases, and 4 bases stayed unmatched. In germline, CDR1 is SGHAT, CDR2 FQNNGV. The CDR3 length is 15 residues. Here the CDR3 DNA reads TGTGCCAGCAGCTTACGGCGGACTAGCTCCTACGAGCAGTACTTC. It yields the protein CASSLRRTSSYEQYF.

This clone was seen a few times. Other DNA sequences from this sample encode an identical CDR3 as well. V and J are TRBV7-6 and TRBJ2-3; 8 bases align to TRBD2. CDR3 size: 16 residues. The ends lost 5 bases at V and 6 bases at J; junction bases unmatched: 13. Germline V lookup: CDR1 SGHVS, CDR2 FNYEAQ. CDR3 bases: TGTGCCAGCAGCCTGGGCGGGGTAGCGGGAAAGGATACGCAGTATTTT. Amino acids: CASSLGGVAGKDTQYF.

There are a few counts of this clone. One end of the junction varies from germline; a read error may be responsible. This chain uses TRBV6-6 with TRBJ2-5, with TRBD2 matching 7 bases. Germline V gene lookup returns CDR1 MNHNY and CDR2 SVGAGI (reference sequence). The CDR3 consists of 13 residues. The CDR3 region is CAISLAEQETQYF. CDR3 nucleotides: TGTGCCATCAGTCTAGCGGAGCAAGAGACCCAGTACTTC.

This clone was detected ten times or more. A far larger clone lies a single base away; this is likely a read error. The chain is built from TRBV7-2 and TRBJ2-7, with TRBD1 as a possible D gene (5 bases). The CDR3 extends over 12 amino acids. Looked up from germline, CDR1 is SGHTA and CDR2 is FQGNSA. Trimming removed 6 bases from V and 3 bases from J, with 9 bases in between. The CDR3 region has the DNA TGTGCCAGCAGTCGACAGTTCTACGAGCAGTACTTC. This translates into CASSRQFYEQYF. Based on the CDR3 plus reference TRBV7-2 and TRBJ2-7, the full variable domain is GAGVSQSPSNKVTEKGKDVELRCDPISGHTALYWYRQSLGQGLEFLIYFQGNSAPDKSGLPSDRFSAERTGGSVSTLTIQRTQQEDSAVYLCASSRQFYEQYFGPGTRLTVT.

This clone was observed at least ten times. The CDR3 DNA reads as TGCGCCAGCAGCCACCCTCAGGGGAATGAGCAGTTCTTC. It specifies CASSHPQGNEQFF. The chain recombines TRBV4-1 with TRBJ2-1; D is possibly TRBD1 (6 bases). The germline V gene encodes CDR1 MGHRA and CDR2 YSYEKL. The CDR3 runs 13 residues. Deletions cut 3 bases from V and 7 bases from J, with 10 bases between.

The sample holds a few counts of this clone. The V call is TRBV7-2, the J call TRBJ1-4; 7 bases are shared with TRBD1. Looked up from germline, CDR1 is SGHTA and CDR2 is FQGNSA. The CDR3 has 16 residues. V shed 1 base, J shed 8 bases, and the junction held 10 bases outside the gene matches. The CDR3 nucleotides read TGTGCCAGCAGCTTAGTCCCAGGGGGGCAAGGCGAAAAACTGTTTTTT. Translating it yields CASSLVPGGQGEKLFF.

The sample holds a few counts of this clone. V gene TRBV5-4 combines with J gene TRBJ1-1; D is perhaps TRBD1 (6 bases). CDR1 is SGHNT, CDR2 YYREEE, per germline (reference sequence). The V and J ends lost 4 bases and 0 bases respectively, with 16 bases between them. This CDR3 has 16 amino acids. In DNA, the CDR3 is TGTGCCAGCAGCCCAACAGGGTTGAACATGAACACTGAAGCTTTCTTT. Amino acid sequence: CASSPTGLNMNTEAFF.

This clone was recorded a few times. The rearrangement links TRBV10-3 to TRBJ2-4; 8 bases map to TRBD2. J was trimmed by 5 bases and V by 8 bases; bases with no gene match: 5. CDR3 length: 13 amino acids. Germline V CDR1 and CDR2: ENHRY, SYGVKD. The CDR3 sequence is CAISAGDENIQYF. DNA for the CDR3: TGTGCCATCTCAGCGGGAGATGAAAACATTCAGTACTTC.

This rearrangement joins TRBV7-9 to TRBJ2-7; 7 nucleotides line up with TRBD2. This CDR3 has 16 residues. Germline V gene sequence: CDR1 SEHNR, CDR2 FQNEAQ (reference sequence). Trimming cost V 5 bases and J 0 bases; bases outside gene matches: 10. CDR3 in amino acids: CASSPDGAGVSYEQYF. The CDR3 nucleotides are TGTGCCAGCAGCCCCGACGGTGCGGGAGTCTCCTACGAGCAGTACTTC.

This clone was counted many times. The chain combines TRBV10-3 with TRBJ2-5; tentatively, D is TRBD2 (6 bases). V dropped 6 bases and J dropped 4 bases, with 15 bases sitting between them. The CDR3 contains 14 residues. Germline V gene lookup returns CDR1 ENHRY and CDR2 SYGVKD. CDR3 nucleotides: TGTGCCATCAGGGAGACTAGAGAAGTAGAGACCCAGTACTTC. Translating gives CAIRETREVETQYF.

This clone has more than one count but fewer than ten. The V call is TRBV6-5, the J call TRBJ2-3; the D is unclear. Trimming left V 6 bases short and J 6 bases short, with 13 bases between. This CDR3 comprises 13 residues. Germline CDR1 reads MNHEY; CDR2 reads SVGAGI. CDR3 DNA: TGTGCCAGCAGGGACCGCACCGGTGATACGCAGTATTTT. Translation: CASRDRTGDTQYF.

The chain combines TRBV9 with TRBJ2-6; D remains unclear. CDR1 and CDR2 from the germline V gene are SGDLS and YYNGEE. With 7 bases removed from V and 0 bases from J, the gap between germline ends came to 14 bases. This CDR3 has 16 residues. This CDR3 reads CASGRTGLSGANVLTF. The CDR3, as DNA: TGTGCCAGCGGAAGGACGGGCCTCTCTGGGGCCAACGTCCTGACTTTC.

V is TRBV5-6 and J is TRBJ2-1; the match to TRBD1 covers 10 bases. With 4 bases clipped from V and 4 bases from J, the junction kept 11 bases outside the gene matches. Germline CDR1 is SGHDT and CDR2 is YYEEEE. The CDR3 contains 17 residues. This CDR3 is CASSLRQGARVYNEQFF. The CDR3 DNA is TGTGCCAGCAGCCTACGACAGGGGGCTCGGGTGTACAATGAGCAGTTCTTC. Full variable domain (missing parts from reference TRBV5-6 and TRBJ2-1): DAGVTQSPTHLIKTRGQQVTLRCSPKSGHDTVSWYQQALGQGPQFIFQYYEEEERQRGNFPDRFSGHQFPNYSSELNVNALLLGDSALYLCASSLRQGARVYNEQFFGPGTRLTVL.

CDR3: CASSKLSLSSYEQYF. The CDR3 DNA reads as TGTGCCAGCAGTAAGTTGTCCCTGAGCTCCTACGAGCAGTACTTC. The chain has TRBV27 and TRBJ2-5; D unclear. The better agreement between TRBJ2-7 and the DNA end casts doubt on the J call. Germline V gene data show CDR1 as MNHEY and CDR2 as SMNVEV (reference sequence). The CDR3 consists of 15 residues.

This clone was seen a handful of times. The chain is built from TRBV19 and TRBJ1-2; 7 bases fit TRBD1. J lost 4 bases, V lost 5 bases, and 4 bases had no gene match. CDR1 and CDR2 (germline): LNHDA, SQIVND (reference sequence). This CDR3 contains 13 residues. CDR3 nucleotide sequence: TGTGCCAGTAGTGTTGGGACAGCCTATGGCTACACCTTC. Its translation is CASSVGTAYGYTF.

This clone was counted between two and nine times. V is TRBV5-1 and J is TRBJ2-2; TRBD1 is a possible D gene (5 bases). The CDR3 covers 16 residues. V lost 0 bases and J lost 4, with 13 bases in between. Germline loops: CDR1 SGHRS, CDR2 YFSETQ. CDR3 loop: CASSLAGAASTGELFF. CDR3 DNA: TGCGCCAGCAGCTTGGCTGGGGCTGCGAGCACCGGGGAGCTGTTTTTT.

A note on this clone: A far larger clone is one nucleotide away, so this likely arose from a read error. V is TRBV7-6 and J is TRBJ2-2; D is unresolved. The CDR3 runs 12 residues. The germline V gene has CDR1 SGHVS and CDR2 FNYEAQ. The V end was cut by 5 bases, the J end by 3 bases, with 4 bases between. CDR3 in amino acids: CASSLYTGELFF. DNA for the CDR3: TGTGCCAGCAGCCTTTACACCGGGGAGCTGTTTTTT.

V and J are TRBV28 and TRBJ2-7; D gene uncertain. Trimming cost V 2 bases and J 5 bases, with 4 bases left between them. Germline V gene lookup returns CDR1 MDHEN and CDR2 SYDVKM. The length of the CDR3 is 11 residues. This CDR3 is CASSLNDEQYF. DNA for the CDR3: TGTGCCAGCAGTTTAAATGACGAGCAGTACTTC.

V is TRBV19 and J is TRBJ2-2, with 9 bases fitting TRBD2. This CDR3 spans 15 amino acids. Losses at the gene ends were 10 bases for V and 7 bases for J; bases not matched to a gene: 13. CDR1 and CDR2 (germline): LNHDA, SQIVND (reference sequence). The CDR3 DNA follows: TGTGCCACCAGGGTGAGCGGGAGGACGATCGGGGAGCTGTTTTTT. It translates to CATRVSGRTIGELFF.

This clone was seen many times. The DNA of the CDR3 is TGTGCCAGCAGCCCAAGCCCCACGAACACCGGGGAGCTGTTTTTT. It yields the protein CASSPSPTNTGELFF. The chain couples TRBV7-2 to TRBJ2-2; D is undetermined. Germline lookup yields CDR1 SGHTA and CDR2 FQGNSA. V lost 5 bases, J lost 0 bases, and 10 bases lay in between. CDR3 length equals 15 residues.

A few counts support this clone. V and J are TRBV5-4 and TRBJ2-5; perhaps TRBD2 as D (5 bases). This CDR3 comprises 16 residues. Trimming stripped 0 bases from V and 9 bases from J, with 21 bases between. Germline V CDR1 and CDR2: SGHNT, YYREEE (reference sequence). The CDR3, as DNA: TGTGCCAGCAGCTTGGCAGGACCAACTACTAGGGTGTCCCAGTACTTC. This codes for CASSLAGPTTRVSQYF. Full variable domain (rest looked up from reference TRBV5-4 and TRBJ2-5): ETGVTQSPTHLIKTRGQQVTLRCSSQSGHNTVSWYQQALGQGPQFIFQYYREEENGRGNFPPRFSGLQFPNYSSELNVNALELDDSALYLCASSLAGPTTRVSQYFGPGTRLLVL.

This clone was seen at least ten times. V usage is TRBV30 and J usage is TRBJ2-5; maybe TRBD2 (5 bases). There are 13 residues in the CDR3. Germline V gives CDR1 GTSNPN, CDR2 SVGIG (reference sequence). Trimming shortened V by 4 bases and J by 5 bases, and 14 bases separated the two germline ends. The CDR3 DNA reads TGTGCCTGGATTGGATTGGAGGAGGAGACCCAGTACTTC. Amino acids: CAWIGLEEETQYF.

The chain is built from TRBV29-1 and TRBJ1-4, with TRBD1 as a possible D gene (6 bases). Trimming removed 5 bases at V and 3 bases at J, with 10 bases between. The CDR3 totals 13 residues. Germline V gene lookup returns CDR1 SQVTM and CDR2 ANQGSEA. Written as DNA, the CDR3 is TGCAGCGTTTCGTGGACAGCTAATGAAAAACTGTTTTTT. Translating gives CSVSWTANEKLFF.

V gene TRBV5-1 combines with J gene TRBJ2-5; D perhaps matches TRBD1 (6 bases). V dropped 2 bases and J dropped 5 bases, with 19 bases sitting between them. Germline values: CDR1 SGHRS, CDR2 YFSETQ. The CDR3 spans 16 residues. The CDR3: CASSLGRQEVLETQYF. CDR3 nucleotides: TGCGCCAGCAGCTTAGGACGACAGGAAGTTTTGGAGACCCAGTACTTC.

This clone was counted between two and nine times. The CDR3 here is CASSLDLTSDEKLFF. The CDR3 region has the DNA TGCGCCAGCAGCTTGGACCTAACCTCCGATGAAAAACTGTTTTTT. V is TRBV5-1 and J is TRBJ1-4; no reliable D call. Trimming left V 0 bases short and J 6 bases short, with 12 bases between. Germline values: CDR1 SGHRS, CDR2 YFSETQ. This CDR3 has 15 residues.

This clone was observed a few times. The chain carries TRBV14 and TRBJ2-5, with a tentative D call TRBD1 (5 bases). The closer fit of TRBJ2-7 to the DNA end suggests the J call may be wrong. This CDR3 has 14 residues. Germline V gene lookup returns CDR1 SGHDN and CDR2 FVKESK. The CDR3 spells CASSLAGLTYEQYF. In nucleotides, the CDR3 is TGTGCCAGCAGCCTGGCAGGGTTAACCTACGAGCAGTACTTC.

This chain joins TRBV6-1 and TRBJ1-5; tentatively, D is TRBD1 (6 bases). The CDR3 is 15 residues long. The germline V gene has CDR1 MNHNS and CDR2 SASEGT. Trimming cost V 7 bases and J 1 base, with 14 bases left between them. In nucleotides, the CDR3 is TGTGCCAGCACTCTGAGAGGGGGAAGCAATCAGCCCCAGCATTTT. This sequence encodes CASTLRGGSNQPQHF.

The DNA of the CDR3 is TGTGCCAGCAGCCCTACTGGACAGAACTATGGCTACACCTTC. Amino acids: CASSPTGQNYGYTF. The V and J genes are TRBV6-6 and TRBJ1-2; D perhaps matches TRBD1 (6 bases). Germline CDR1 is MNHNY and CDR2 is SVGAGI (reference sequence). The CDR3 has 14 residues. V lost 6 bases and J lost 2, with 13 bases in between.